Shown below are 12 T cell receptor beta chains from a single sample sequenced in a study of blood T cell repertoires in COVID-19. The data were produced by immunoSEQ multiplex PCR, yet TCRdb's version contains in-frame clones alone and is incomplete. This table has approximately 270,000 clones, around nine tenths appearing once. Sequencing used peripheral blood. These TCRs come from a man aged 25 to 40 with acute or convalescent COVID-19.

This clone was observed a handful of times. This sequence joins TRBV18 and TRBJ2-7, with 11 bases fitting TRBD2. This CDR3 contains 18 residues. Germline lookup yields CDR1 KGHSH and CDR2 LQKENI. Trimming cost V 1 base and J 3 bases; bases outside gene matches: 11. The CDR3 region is CASSPLRSSGRTFYEQYF. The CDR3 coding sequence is TGTGCCAGCTCACCACTCAGGTCTAGCGGGAGGACCTTCTACGAGCAGTACTTC.

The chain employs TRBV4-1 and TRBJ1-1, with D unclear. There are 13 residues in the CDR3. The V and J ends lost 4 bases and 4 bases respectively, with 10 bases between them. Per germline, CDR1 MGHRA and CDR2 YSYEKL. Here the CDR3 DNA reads TGCGCCAGCAGCCCTACCGGTAGCACTGAAGCTTTCTTT. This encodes CASSPTGSTEAFF.

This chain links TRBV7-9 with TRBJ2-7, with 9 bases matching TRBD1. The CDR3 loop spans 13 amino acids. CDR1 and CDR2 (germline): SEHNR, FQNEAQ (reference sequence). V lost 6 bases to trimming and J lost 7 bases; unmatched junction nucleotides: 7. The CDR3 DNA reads TGTGCCAGCAGTCCGGGGACAGGGTGGGAGCAGTACTTC. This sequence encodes CASSPGTGWEQYF.

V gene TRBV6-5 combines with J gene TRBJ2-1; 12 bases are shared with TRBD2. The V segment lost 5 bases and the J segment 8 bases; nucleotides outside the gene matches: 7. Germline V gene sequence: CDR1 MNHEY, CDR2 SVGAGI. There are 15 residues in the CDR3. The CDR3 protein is CASSPLAGGDDEQFF. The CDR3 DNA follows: TGTGCCAGCAGTCCCCTAGCGGGAGGGGACGATGAGCAGTTCTTC.

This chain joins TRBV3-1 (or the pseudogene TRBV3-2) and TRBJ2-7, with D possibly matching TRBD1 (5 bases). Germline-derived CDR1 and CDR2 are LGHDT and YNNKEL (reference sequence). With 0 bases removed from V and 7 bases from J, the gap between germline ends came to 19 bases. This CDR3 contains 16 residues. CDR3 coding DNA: TGTGCCAGCAGCCAAGATGTGCCCCCAATGTCAGGGGAGCAGTACTTC. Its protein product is CASSQDVPPMSGEQYF.

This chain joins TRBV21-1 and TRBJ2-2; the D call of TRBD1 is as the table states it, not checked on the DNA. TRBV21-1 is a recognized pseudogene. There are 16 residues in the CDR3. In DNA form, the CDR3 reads TGTGCCAGCAGCAAAGTCCGCAGGGGTGACACCGGGGAGCTGTTTTTT. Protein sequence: CASSKVRRGDTGELFF.

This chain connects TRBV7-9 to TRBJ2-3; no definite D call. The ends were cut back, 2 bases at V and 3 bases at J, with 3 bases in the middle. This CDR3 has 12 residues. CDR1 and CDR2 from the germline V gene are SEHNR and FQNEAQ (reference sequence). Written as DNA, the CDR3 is TGTGCCAGCAGCTTAATAACAGATACGCAGTATTTT. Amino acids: CASSLITDTQYF.

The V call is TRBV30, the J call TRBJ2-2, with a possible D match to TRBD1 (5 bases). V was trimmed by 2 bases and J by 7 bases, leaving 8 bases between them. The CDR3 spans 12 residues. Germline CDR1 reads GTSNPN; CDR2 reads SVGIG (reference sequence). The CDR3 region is CAWSQGFGELFF. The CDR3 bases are TGTGCCTGGAGTCAGGGATTCGGGGAGCTGTTTTTT. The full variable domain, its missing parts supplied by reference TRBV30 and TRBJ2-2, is SQTIHQWPATLVQPVGSPLSLECTVEGTSNPNLYWYRQAAGRGLQLLFYSVGIGQISSEVPQNLSASRPQDRQFILSSKKLLLSDSGFYLCAWSQGFGELFFGEGSRLTVL.

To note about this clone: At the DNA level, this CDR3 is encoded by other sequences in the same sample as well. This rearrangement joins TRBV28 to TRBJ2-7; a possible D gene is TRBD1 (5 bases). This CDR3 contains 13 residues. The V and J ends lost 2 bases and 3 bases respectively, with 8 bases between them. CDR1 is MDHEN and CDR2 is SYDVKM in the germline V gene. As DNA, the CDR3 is TGTGCCAGCAGTTTAACAGGCAGCTACGAGCAGTACTTC. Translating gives CASSLTGSYEQYF.

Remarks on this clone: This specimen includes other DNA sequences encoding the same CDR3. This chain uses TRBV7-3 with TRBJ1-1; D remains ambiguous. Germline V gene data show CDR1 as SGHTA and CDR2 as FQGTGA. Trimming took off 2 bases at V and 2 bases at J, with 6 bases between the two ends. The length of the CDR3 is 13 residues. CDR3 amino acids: CASSLSRNTEAFF. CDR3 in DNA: TGTGCCAGCAGCTTATCCAGAAACACTGAAGCTTTCTTT.

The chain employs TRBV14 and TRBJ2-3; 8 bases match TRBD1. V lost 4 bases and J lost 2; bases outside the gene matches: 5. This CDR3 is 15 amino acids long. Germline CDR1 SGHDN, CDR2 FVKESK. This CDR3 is CASSRQGTLTDTQYF. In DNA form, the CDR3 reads TGTGCCAGCAGCCGACAGGGGACCCTCACAGATACGCAGTATTTT.

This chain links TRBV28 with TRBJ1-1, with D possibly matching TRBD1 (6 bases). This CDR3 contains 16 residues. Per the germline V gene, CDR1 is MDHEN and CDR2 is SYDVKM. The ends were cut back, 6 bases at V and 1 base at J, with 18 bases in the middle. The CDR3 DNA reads TGTGCCAGCAGCTTCTCCATGGGGGGGCCGAACACTGAAGCTTTCTTT. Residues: CASSFSMGGPNTEAFF.